Following are 12 T cell receptor beta chains from one sample sequenced in a study of identical twins (TCRdb year 2016). The library was built by means of 5' RACE. The sequencing machine was an Illumina HiSeq 2000. TCRdb cleaned the public reads at Q25 with fastp, built clones with MiXCR and kept in-frame beta chains. Rows merge per CDR3 protein into single entries with the most common DNA and genes. The sample table shows some 760,000 distinct CDR3 sequences, and 15% to 20% are seen once. The ten largest clones represent 10% to 15% of the sample. The same sample was also studied in work on T cells expressing NK-cell markers.

Sequencing used PBMCs. These receptors were taken from a woman under 30 in good health.

Many counts were recorded for this clonotype. The chain carries TRBV12-3 or TRBV12-4 and TRBJ1-3, with D possibly matching TRBD1 (5 bases). This CDR3 has 15 residues. Trimming cost V 5 bases and J 0 bases, with 11 bases left between them. CDR3 nucleotides: TGTGCCAGCAGTCCCAGGGCGATCTCTGGAAACACCATATATTTT. Amino acids: CASSPRAISGNTIYF.

This clonotype showed up just once. Because the CDR3's place on the DNA is in doubt, the DNA is left out and the CDR3 is given as listed by TCRdb. This chain joins TRBV6-5 and TRBJ2-7. The CDR3 is 14 residues long, counting both termini. The germline V gene has CDR1 MNHEY and CDR2 SVGAGI. The CDR3 region is CASSTSTEAYEQYF.

The chain has TRBV4-1 and TRBJ2-7, with D tentatively TRBD2 (6 bases). This CDR3 comprises 16 residues. Per germline, CDR1 MGHRA and CDR2 YSYEKL. The V and J ends lost 4 bases and 3 bases respectively, with 19 bases between them. The CDR3 coding sequence is TGCGCCAGCAGCCCCTATTCCAGGAGGGAACTCTACGAGCAGTACTTC. Its protein product is CASSPYSRRELYEQYF.

This clonotype appeared a few times. The rearrangement joins TRBV6-1 to TRBJ2-7; a weak D match, TRBD1 (5 bases). The CDR3 runs to 15 residues. Trimming pared 0 bases from V and 6 bases from J, leaving 15 bases between. Germline values: CDR1 MNHNS, CDR2 SASEGT. In DNA, the CDR3 is TGTGCCAGCAGTGAAGCGCGAGACAGCATCTCCGAGCAGTACTTC. Encoded protein: CASSEARDSISEQYF.

This clonotype has a handful of counts. This chain joins TRBV20-1 and TRBJ2-5; 7 bases fit TRBD2. The CDR3 sequence is 13 residues long. CDR1 is DFQATT and CDR2 is SNEGSKA in the germline V gene (reference sequence). The junction had 3 bases not matched to a gene; V was cut back by 5 bases and J by 0 bases. The chain's CDR3 is CSAASGNQETQYF. The CDR3, as DNA: TGCAGTGCTGCTAGCGGTAACCAAGAGACCCAGTACTTC.

The CDR3 region has the DNA TGTGCCAGCAGCAAAGAGTATACTAGCGGGGGCCCGGCAGATACGCAGTATTTT. Translation: CASSKEYTSGGPADTQYF. J is TRBJ2-3 and V is TRBV21-1; the table's D call TRBD2 went unverified against the DNA. TRBV21-1 is a pseudogene segment. This CDR3 is built from 18 residues.

This sequence joins TRBV9 and TRBJ2-1, with D maybe TRBD1 (5 bases). The V end was cut by 0 bases, the J end by 8 bases, with 6 bases between. CDR1 and CDR2 (germline): SGDLS, YYNGEE. The CDR3 consists of 12 residues. The CDR3, as DNA: TGTGCCAGCAGCGTAGGGGGCTATGAGCAGTTCTTC. This encodes CASSVGGYEQFF.

The V call is TRBV12-3 or TRBV12-4, the J call TRBJ2-7; 7 nucleotides agree with TRBD1. V trimming: 5 bases; J trimming: 7 bases; junction bases outside the gene matches: 5. The CDR3 totals 12 residues. CDR3 DNA sequence: TGTGCCAGCAGTCCGACAGGGTGGGAGCAGTACTTC. It codes for CASSPTGWEQYF.

This clonotype was picked up a small number of times. The J gene is TRBJ2-1, the V gene TRBV20-1; TRBD2 matches at 12 bases. Per germline, CDR1 DFQATT and CDR2 SNEGSKA (reference sequence). The V segment lost 2 bases and the J segment 4 bases; nucleotides outside the gene matches: 6. This CDR3 is built from 16 residues. The CDR3 region has the DNA TGCAGTGCTAGACCGTGGACTAGCGGGGTTTACAATGAGCAGTTCTTC. Its translation: CSARPWTSGVYNEQFF.

J is TRBJ2-1 and V is TRBV25-1, with D unresolved. The CDR3 runs to 12 residues. Trimming removed 4 bases from V and 10 bases from J, with 11 bases in between. Germline-derived CDR1 and CDR2 are MGHDK and SYGVNS. The CDR3 DNA follows: TGTGCCAGCAGTGCCCCTAAATGGGAGCAGTTCTTC. It translates to CASSAPKWEQFF.

This clonotype was observed a few times. The chain combines TRBV27 with TRBJ2-7; D might be TRBD1 (6 bases). Per germline, CDR1 MNHEY and CDR2 SMNVEV (reference sequence). The CDR3 runs to 16 residues. V was clipped by 1 base and J by 4 bases, with 17 bases between them. CDR3 region: CASSLLRSGHQYEQYF. Written as DNA, the CDR3 is TGTGCCAGCAGTTTATTAAGATCGGGACACCAGTACGAGCAGTACTTC.

This clonotype was found a few times. The J gene is TRBJ2-3, the V gene TRBV4-2; 11 bases align to TRBD2. With V trimmed by 4 bases and J by 0 bases, 9 bases remained unmatched. This CDR3 spans 18 amino acids. The germline gives CDR1 LGHNA, CDR2 YNFKEQ. CDR3 amino acids: CASSPLAGGYFSTDTQYF. Written as DNA, the CDR3 is TGTGCCAGCAGCCCCTTAGCGGGGGGGTACTTTAGCACAGATACGCAGTATTTT.